This T cell receptor beta chain was observed in a study of shared clonotypes between healthy human individuals. Germline V gives CDR1 GTSNPN, CDR2 SVGIG (reference sequence). Trimming shortened V by 1 base and J by 6 bases, and 9 bases separated the two germline ends. The CDR3 covers 13 residues. This clone was detected ten times or more. Its antigen is unknown. Other nucleotide sequences from this sample produce the same CDR3. The study's findings and limits: Limitation of the genetic and exposure-history diversity represented came from the few donors.

Sequencing used immunoSEQ multiplex PCR; TCRdb keeps in-frame clones, though not all of them. This sample has about 560,000 clones, with around 77% found just once. The receptor comes from a woman aged 40 to 50 in good health. Some clones in this sample may be carry-over from other donors' samples. V gene TRBV30 combines with J gene TRBJ2-2; D remains unclear. The material sequenced was PBMCs. CDR3 nucleotides: TGTGCCTGGAGTGCGGGCGAAGCCGGGGAGCTGTTTTTT. Translating it yields CAWSAGEAGELFF. The complete variable domain, with remaining parts taken from reference TRBV30 and TRBJ2-2, reads SQTIHQWPATLVQPVGSPLSLECTVEGTSNPNLYWYRQAAGRGLQLLFYSVGIGQISSEVPQNLSASRPQDRQFILSSKKLLLSDSGFYLCAWSAGEAGELFFGEGSRLTVL.